This T cell receptor beta chain is drawn from a study of blood T cell repertoires in COVID-19. Across the study: The United States, Italy and Spain supplied acute and convalescent COVID-19 samples. Sources were T cells, B-cell-depleted T cells, or PBMCs; the material itself was cDNA or gDNA.

Germline-derived CDR1 and CDR2 are LNHNV and YYDKDF (reference sequence). V lost 0 bases and J lost 0; bases outside the gene matches: 13. The CDR3 loop spans 19 amino acids. Original methodology: Reference gene primer amplification in the assay estimated nucleated cell counts. The protocol was immunoSEQ multiplex PCR, while the TCRdb copy is restricted to in-frame clones and leaves out a portion. V and J calls and clone size are those listed in that table; D and trimming were worked out from the DNA. The profile shows tens of thousands of clones, 81% of them singletons. The TCR originated in a man older than 75 with active or convalescent COVID-19. This chain connects TRBV15 to TRBJ1-1, with 7 bases lining up with TRBD1. The sample was peripheral blood. CDR3 residues: CATSRDETGIYRVNTEAFF. The CDR3 DNA reads TGTGCCACCAGCAGAGATGAGACAGGGATCTATCGCGTGAACACTGAAGCTTTCTTT.